The present T cell receptor beta chain was sequenced within a study of PD-1 blockade in classical Hodgkin lymphoma. General study findings and limits: Individuals initiating nivolumab under 1 year after ASCT were excluded.

Comments on this clone: Its target is unknown.

Each patient's relapse followed autologous stem cell transplantation, and brentuximab vedotin exposure varied. Responses achieved at best were complete response, partial response or progressive disease. The germline V gene encodes CDR1 SEHNR and CDR2 FQNEAQ (reference sequence). The CDR3 has 15 amino acids. With 7 bases removed from V and 5 bases from J, the gap between germline ends came to 20 bases. Profiled with immunoSEQ multiplex PCR; TCRdb holds only in-frame clones, not every one. The sample lists approximately 19,000 clones, 75% to 85% occurring once. This specimen consisted of peripheral blood mononuclear cells (PBMCs), obtained before the second cycle of nivolumab. V gene TRBV7-9 combines with J gene TRBJ1-1, with D tentatively TRBD1 (5 bases). The sequence came from a human donor with classical Hodgkin lymphoma. The CDR3 loop is CASKGRLGGTTEAFF. As DNA, the CDR3 is TGTGCCAGCAAAGGACGGTTGGGGGGAACGACTGAAGCTTTCTTT.